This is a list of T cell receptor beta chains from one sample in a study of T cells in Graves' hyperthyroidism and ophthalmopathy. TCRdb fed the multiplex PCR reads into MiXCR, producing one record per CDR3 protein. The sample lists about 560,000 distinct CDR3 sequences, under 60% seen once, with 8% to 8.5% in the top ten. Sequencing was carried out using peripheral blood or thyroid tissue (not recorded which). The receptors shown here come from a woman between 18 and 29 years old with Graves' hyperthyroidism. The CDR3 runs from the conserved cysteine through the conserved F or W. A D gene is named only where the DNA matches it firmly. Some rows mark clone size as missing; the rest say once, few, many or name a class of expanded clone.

DNA: TGTGCCAGCAGTGTCTCCGGACAACAGGAAGCTTTCTTT
CDR3: CASSVSGQQEAFF
size: NA
V: TRBV2
J: TRBJ1-1
D: NA

DNA: TGTGCCACCAGGACGGCCACTACCTACGAGCAGTACTTC
CDR3: CATRTATTYEQYF
size: many
V: TRBV24-1
J: TRBJ2-7
D: NA

DNA: TGTGCCAGCACCGGGGCGAACTCCTACGAGCAGTACTTC
CDR3: CASTGANSYEQYF
size: NA
V: TRBV7-9
J: TRBJ2-7
D: NA

DNA: TGCGCCAGCAGCCCGGACGGTAGGCGTGAAGCTTTCTTT
CDR3: CASSPDGRREAFF
size: many
V: TRBV5-1
J: TRBJ1-1
D: NA

DNA: TGCGCCAGCGCACCGGGACTAGCGGGGGACGAGCAGTACTTC
CDR3: CASAPGLAGDEQYF
size: NA
V: TRBV10-2
J: TRBJ2-7
D: TRBD2

DNA: TGTGTCAGCAGCCCCCCCGGGTACACCGACTACGAGCAGTACTTC
CDR3: CVSSPPGYTDYEQYF
size: NA
V: TRBV7-9
J: TRBJ2-7
D: NA

DNA: TGTGCCAGTGGTATTCGAGAAAACTATGGCTACACCTTC
CDR3: CASGIRENYGYTF
size: NA
V: TRBV19
J: TRBJ1-2
D: NA

DNA: TGTGCCACCAGCAGAGATCCGACAGGGGGCGACGAGCATTTT
CDR3: CATSRDPTGGDEHF
size: NA
V: TRBV15
J: TRBJ1-5
D: TRBD1

DNA: TGTGCCAGTAGTGAGGTTTATAACTATGGCTACACCTTC
CDR3: CASSEVYNYGYTF
size: few
V: TRBV19
J: TRBJ1-2
D: NA

DNA: TGTGCCACCAGTGACGCGGGGGTCCAAGAGACCCAGTACTTC
CDR3: CATSDAGVQETQYF
size: many
V: TRBV24-1
J: TRBJ2-5
D: TRBD2

DNA: TGTGCCAGCAGCATGGGACAGGGGAGCGGAAACACCATATATTTT
CDR3: CASSMGQGSGNTIYF
size: many
V: TRBV9
J: TRBJ1-3
D: TRBD1

DNA: TGTGCCAGCAGCTTTTCTTCGGGAGGGGGGCAAGAGACCCAGTACTTC
CDR3: CASSFSSGGGQETQYF
size: NA
V: TRBV7-2
J: TRBJ2-5
D: TRBD2

DNA: TGTGCCAGCTCACCCGGGGGGAATAATTCACCCCTCCACTTT
CDR3: CASSPGGNNSPLHF
size: few
V: TRBV14
J: TRBJ1-6
D: NA

DNA: TGTGCCAGCAGCCCGTACTCCATTCCCCAGGGCTACACCTTC
CDR3: CASSPYSIPQGYTF
size: many
V: TRBV14
J: TRBJ1-2
D: NA

DNA: TGTGCCAGCAGTTATGGAGCAAGGACCACTGAAGCTTTCTTT
CDR3: CASSYGARTTEAFF
size: NA
V: TRBV10-3
J: TRBJ1-1
D: NA

DNA: TGTGCCAGCAGCCCCTCGACAGGACGCGGCTACACCTTC
CDR3: CASSPSTGRGYTF
size: many
V: TRBV9
J: TRBJ1-2
D: NA

DNA: TGCAGCGTTGGAAAGGGGCAAGAGACCCAGTACTTC
CDR3: CSVGKGQETQYF
size: NA
V: TRBV29-1
J: TRBJ2-5
D: NA

DNA: TGTGCCAGCAGGGGACTAGCAAGGTCACGCACCGGGGAGCTGTTTTTT
CDR3: CASRGLARSRTGELFF
size: NA
V: TRBV13
J: TRBJ2-2
D: TRBD2

DNA: TGCAGCGTTGAAGGGGTCGACGAGCAGTACTTC
CDR3: CSVEGVDEQYF
size: NA
V: TRBV29-1
J: TRBJ2-7
D: NA

DNA: TGTGCCAGGACCGGACTAGCGAACACCGGGGAGCTGTTTTTT
CDR3: CARTGLANTGELFF
size: many
V: TRBV7-2
J: TRBJ2-2
D: TRBD2

DNA: TGTGCCAGCAGCTCGACGGCCGTTGGAAACACCATATATTTT
CDR3: CASSSTAVGNTIYF
size: few
V: TRBV7-2
J: TRBJ1-3
D: NA

DNA: TGCGCCAGCAGCTTGGACAGTGAATATGGCTACACCTTC
CDR3: CASSLDSEYGYTF
size: few
V: TRBV5-1
J: TRBJ1-2
D: NA

DNA: TGCAGCGTCCCCAGGGGGGAAAATGAAGCTTTCTTT
CDR3: CSVPRGENEAFF
size: many
V: TRBV29-1
J: TRBJ1-1
D: TRBD1

DNA: TGCAGCGTGGGACAGGGGGTAGATCAGCCCCAGCATTTT
CDR3: CSVGQGVDQPQHF
size: many
V: TRBV29-1
J: TRBJ1-5
D: TRBD1

DNA: TGTGCCATCAGTGAGGGACTGTTTTTT
CDR3: CAISEGLFF
size: NA
V: TRBV2
J: TRBJ1-4
D: NA

DNA: TGTGCCATCAGTTACCTGGGTAGGGTCACTGAAGCTTTCTTT
CDR3: CAISYLGRVTEAFF
size: NA
V: TRBV6-5
J: TRBJ1-1
D: NA

DNA: TGCAGCGTCTCTAGCGGGAGTTCCTACGAGCAGTACTTC
CDR3: CSVSSGSSYEQYF
size: many
V: TRBV29-1
J: TRBJ2-7
D: TRBD2

DNA: TGTGCCAGCAGCCAGGGGATTGGTGAAGCTTTCTTT
CDR3: CASSQGIGEAFF
size: few
V: TRBV7-9
J: TRBJ1-1
D: NA

DNA: TGCAGCGTTGGTGGGCACGATGGCTACACCTTC
CDR3: CSVGGHDGYTF
size: many
V: TRBV29-1
J: TRBJ1-2
D: NA

DNA: TGTGCCAGCACGTCTGCGTATGAAAAACTGTTTTTT
CDR3: CASTSAYEKLFF
size: many
V: TRBV2
J: TRBJ1-4
D: NA

DNA: TGTGCCAGCCTACTAGCGGGGACGAACACCGGGGAGCTGTTTTTT
CDR3: CASLLAGTNTGELFF
size: NA
V: TRBV2
J: TRBJ2-2
D: TRBD2

DNA: TGTGCCAGCAGCTTATGGCAGGTTAACTATGGCTACACCTTC
CDR3: CASSLWQVNYGYTF
size: NA
V: TRBV11-1
J: TRBJ1-2
D: NA

DNA: TGTGCCAGCAGCGAGGGTTTCACCTACGAGCAGTACTTC
CDR3: CASSEGFTYEQYF
size: NA
V: TRBV9
J: TRBJ2-7
D: NA

DNA: TGCGCCAGCAGCCCCGGGACAGCTCCCTACGAGCAGTACTTC
CDR3: CASSPGTAPYEQYF
size: few
V: TRBV5-1
J: TRBJ2-7
D: TRBD1

DNA: TGTGCCAGCATCCCACTAGCGGGAGTGGGGACCGGGGCGCTGTTTTTT
CDR3: CASIPLAGVGTGALFF
size: NA
V: TRBV7-8
J: TRBJ2-2
D: TRBD2

DNA: TGTGCCAGCAGTGAAAGTAGAGGCCAGCCCCAGCATTTT
CDR3: CASSESRGQPQHF
size: NA
V: TRBV9
J: TRBJ1-5
D: NA

DNA: TGTGCCAGCAGTCCGACAGGGGGGAACTACGAGCAGTACTTC
CDR3: CASSPTGGNYEQYF
size: few
V: TRBV7-9
J: TRBJ2-7
D: TRBD1

DNA: TGCGCCAGCAGCCAAGAGTCCACATTGGGGGAAAAACTGTTTTTT
CDR3: CASSQESTLGEKLFF
size: NA
V: TRBV4-1
J: TRBJ1-4
D: NA

DNA: TGTGCCAGCAGTTTGGGCAGGGGTAGCTCTGGGGCTAACGTCCTGACTTTC
CDR3: CASSLGRGSSGANVLTF
size: NA
V: TRBV6-5
J: TRBJ2-6
D: NA

DNA: TGTGCCAGCAGCTTAGTAGGACAGCTGAACACTGAAGCTTTCTTT
CDR3: CASSLVGQLNTEAFF
size: many
V: TRBV7-9
J: TRBJ1-1
D: NA

DNA: TGTGCCAGCAGCCTTTCCGTCACAGCGCCGAACACCGGGGAGCTGTTTTTT
CDR3: CASSLSVTAPNTGELFF
size: NA
V: TRBV19
J: TRBJ2-2
D: NA

DNA: TGCAGCGTTGGTGTGGGTAATCAGCCCCAGCATTTT
CDR3: CSVGVGNQPQHF
size: many
V: TRBV29-1
J: TRBJ1-5
D: NA

DNA: TGTGCCAGCATCGTAAACCCTCCAAATGAAAAACTGTTTTTT
CDR3: CASIVNPPNEKLFF
size: NA
V: TRBV2
J: TRBJ1-4
D: NA